This T cell receptor (beta chain) appears in the sequencing data of a study of blood T cell repertoires in COVID-19. The wider study: Samples of COVID-19 (acute and convalescent) were obtained from the United States, Italy and Spain. The analysed material was cDNA or gDNA that came from T cells, B-cell-depleted T cells, or PBMCs.

Method: immunoSEQ multiplex PCR; TCRdb's copy keeps in-frame clones and lacks some. The sample yields roughly 310,000 clones, roughly 90% seen once. This TCR derives from a man in his fifties or sixties who had recovered from COVID-19. Sequenced input: PBMCs or T cells enriched from blood (not recorded which).

The CDR3 here is CASSRTGVGGNTEAFF. DNA for the CDR3: TGTGCCAGTAGTAGGACAGGGGTCGGGGGCAACACTGAAGCTTTCTTT. V and J are TRBV19 and TRBJ1-1; 9 nucleotides align to TRBD1. CDR3 length: 16 amino acids. The germline V gene has CDR1 LNHDA and CDR2 SQIVND (reference sequence). Trimming cost V 4 bases and J 2 bases; bases outside gene matches: 8. Drawing the rest from reference TRBV19 and TRBJ1-1, the complete variable domain is DGGITQSPKYLFRKEGQNVTLSCEQNLNHDAMYWYRQDPGQGLRLIYYSQIVNDFQKGDIAEGYSVSREKKESFPLTVTSAQKNPTAFYLCASSRTGVGGNTEAFFGQGTRLTVV.